The 16 T cell receptor beta chains in this list originate from one sample, sequenced in a study of T cells in Graves' hyperthyroidism and ophthalmopathy. Template material for amplifying TCR beta CDR3 regions consisted of RNA transcripts. HTBI primers were used for first-round RT-PCR of the TCR CDR3. In TCRdb, the multiplex PCR reads were re-called with MiXCR into one record per CDR3 protein. The table lists 600,000 to 700,000 distinct CDR3 sequences, roughly 14% of them singletons. The material sequenced was blood. The source of these receptors is a woman in her forties with Graves' ophthalmopathy.

V and J are TRBV12-3 or TRBV12-4 and TRBJ2-7; 10 nucleotides align to TRBD2. J gave up 5 bases and V 8 bases, and 6 bases lay outside the gene matches. CDR3 size: 13 residues. CDR3 region: CASVAGGTNEQYF. The DNA for the CDR3 is TGTGCCAGCGTAGCGGGAGGTACAAACGAGCAGTACTTC.

This clonotype was counted a few times. This chain connects TRBV30 to TRBJ2-3, with a tentative D call TRBD2 (6 bases). Germline V gives CDR1 GTSNPN, CDR2 SVGIG (reference sequence). The CDR3 contains 16 residues. V dropped 7 bases and J dropped 2 bases, with 22 bases sitting between them. CDR3 protein: CALGDGGARFTDTQYF. In DNA, the CDR3 is TGTGCCTTGGGCGACGGGGGAGCCCGATTCACAGATACGCAGTATTTT.

This clonotype was detected a few times. This chain joins TRBV4-1 and TRBJ2-7; TRBD1 agrees at 9 bases. The CDR3 length is 15 residues. The germline gives CDR1 MGHRA, CDR2 YSYEKL. V lost 3 bases, J lost 3 bases, and 6 bases stayed unmatched. The CDR3 is CASSQLQGAVYEQYF. Here the CDR3 DNA reads TGCGCCAGCAGCCAGCTACAGGGGGCGGTCTACGAGCAGTACTTC.

This clonotype came up many times. The chain combines TRBV5-1 with TRBJ1-2, with D maybe TRBD1 (6 bases). Per germline, CDR1 SGHRS and CDR2 YFSETQ. V was pared by 4 bases and J by 7 bases, with 11 bases between. The CDR3 loop spans 12 amino acids. The CDR3 is CASSRGGSGYTF. As DNA, the CDR3 is TGCGCCAGCAGCAGAGGGGGTTCTGGCTACACCTTC.

There are many counts of this clonotype. The chain links TRBV29-1 to TRBJ1-1, with 9 bases identical to TRBD1. The CDR3 loop spans 12 amino acids. The germline CDR1 and CDR2 sequences are SQVTM and ANQGSEA. Trimming removed 3 bases from V and 9 bases from J; junction bases left unmatched: 5. Written as DNA, the CDR3 is TGCAGCGTTGATACGACAGGGGGAAAAGCTTTCTTT. Protein product: CSVDTTGGKAFF.

This clonotype was observed at least ten times. The rearrangement uses TRBV11-2 and TRBJ2-5; D not resolved. Trimming took off 3 bases at V and 0 bases at J, with 8 bases between the two ends. There are 14 residues in the CDR3. Germline V gene data show CDR1 as SGHAT and CDR2 as FQNNGV. CDR3 residues: CASSFNDYQETQYF. The CDR3 nucleotides read TGTGCCAGCAGCTTTAATGATTACCAAGAGACCCAGTACTTC. The whole variable domain, remainder taken from reference TRBV11-2 and TRBJ2-5, is EAGVAQSPRYKIIEKRQSVAFWCNPISGHATLYWYQQILGQGPKLLIQFQNNGVVDDSQLPKDRFSAERLKGVDSTLKIQPAKLEDSAVYLCASSFNDYQETQYFGPGTRLLVL.

This clonotype was seen many times. V is TRBV7-8 and J is TRBJ1-3, with D unclear. V lost 1 base and J 4 bases, leaving 11 bases between the germline ends. The CDR3 has 15 residues. Germline values: CDR1 SGHVS, CDR2 FQNEAQ. CDR3 in amino acids: CASSLGGGIGNTIYF. The CDR3 nucleotides are TGTGCCAGCAGCTTAGGAGGCGGTATCGGAAACACCATATATTTT.

At least ten counts were recorded for this clonotype. The chain links TRBV5-1 to TRBJ2-3; 8 bases line up with TRBD1. The germline gives CDR1 SGHRS, CDR2 YFSETQ. This CDR3 region has 13 residues. With 4 bases clipped from V and 5 bases from J, the junction kept 3 bases outside the gene matches. The CDR3 protein is CASSTTGGDTQYF. DNA of the CDR3: TGCGCCAGCAGCACAACAGGGGGAGATACGCAGTATTTT.

This clonotype appeared once. The CDR3 nucleotides read TGTGCCAGCAGTCCACTTAGCGGGAGCCAAGAGACCCAGTACTTC. Encoded protein: CASSPLSGSQETQYF. The chain couples TRBV12-3 or TRBV12-4 to TRBJ2-5; 9 bases agree with TRBD2. V was clipped by 5 bases and J by 1 base; unmatched bases: 5. The CDR3 has 15 residues.

CDR3 sequence (DNA): TGTGCCAGCAACCGGGGAGGTGGGACGAACACTGAAGCTTTCTTT. Translation: CASNRGGGTNTEAFF. The chain employs TRBV6-1 and TRBJ1-1, with a tentative D call TRBD1 (5 bases). This CDR3 region has 15 residues. Germline assignment: CDR1 MNHNS and CDR2 SASEGT. V was pared by 7 bases and J by 1 base, with 16 bases between.

The V call is TRBV18, the J call TRBJ1-1; D call uncertain. The CDR3 consists of 13 residues. CDR1 KGHSH and CDR2 LQKENI come from the germline V gene. Trimming left V 3 bases short and J 5 bases short, with 10 bases between. This CDR3 is CASSPGPKTEAFF. The CDR3 nucleotides are TGTGCCAGCTCACCTGGACCGAAGACTGAAGCTTTCTTT.

This clonotype showed up many times. V and J are TRBV6-2 or TRBV6-3 and TRBJ2-6, with 7 positions matching TRBD2. The CDR3 extends over 15 amino acids. Per germline, CDR1 MNHEY and CDR2 SVGEGT. The junction had 4 bases not matched to a gene; V was cut back by 6 bases and J by 2 bases. The CDR3 loop is CASSGLVAGANVLTF. Written as DNA, the CDR3 is TGTGCCAGCAGCGGACTAGTTGCTGGGGCCAACGTCCTGACTTTC.

Ten or more counts support this clonotype. V is TRBV7-2 and J is TRBJ2-7; D is perhaps TRBD1 (5 bases). Trimming cost V 5 bases and J 3 bases, with 11 bases left between them. CDR1 and CDR2 from the germline V gene are SGHTA and FQGNSA. The CDR3 runs to 13 residues. This CDR3 is CASSPEQVYEQYF. The DNA for the CDR3 is TGTGCCAGCAGCCCAGAACAGGTCTACGAGCAGTACTTC. Supplemented by reference TRBV7-2 and TRBJ2-7, the full variable domain reads GAGVSQSPSNKVTEKGKDVELRCDPISGHTALYWYRQSLGQGLEFLIYFQGNSAPDKSGLPSDRFSAERTGGSVSTLTIQRTQQEDSAVYLCASSPEQVYEQYFGPGTRLTVT.

The sample holds many counts of this clonotype. The chain employs TRBV27 and TRBJ2-7; 9 bases map to TRBD2. This CDR3 has 15 amino acids. J lost 1 base, V lost 7 bases, and 8 bases had no gene match. CDR1 is MNHEY and CDR2 is SMNVEV in the germline V gene (reference sequence). Here the CDR3 DNA reads TGTGCCAGCAACCCCGGCAGCGGGAGGTCCTACGAGCAGTACTTC. Translated, it gives CASNPGSGRSYEQYF.

This clonotype was counted ten times or more. The genes are TRBV6-1 and TRBJ2-5, with unresolved D. The CDR3 contains 10 residues. Germline values: CDR1 MNHNS, CDR2 SASEGT. The V end lost 8 bases, the J end lost 5 bases, and 6 bases lay between the germline ends. Here the CDR3 DNA reads TGTGCCAGCGGAGTGGAGACCCAGTACTTC. It codes for CASGVETQYF.

The rearrangement links TRBV20-1 to TRBJ1-2; D is unresolved. The germline gives CDR1 DFQATT, CDR2 SNEGSKA (reference sequence). There are 13 residues in the CDR3. V was trimmed by 0 bases and J by 8 bases, leaving 13 bases between them. The CDR3 sequence is CSARDPPSLGYTF. The CDR3 bases are TGCAGTGCTAGAGATCCCCCTTCTCTAGGCTACACCTTC.